The sequence of this T cell receptor beta chain was determined in a study of response to subunit inactivated influenza vaccine. Study-wide results and caveats: It was suggested by the authors that few new T cells are recruited by each seasonal influenza vaccination.

Trimming shortened V by 1 base and J by 7 bases, and 13 bases separated the two germline ends. The CDR3 has 14 amino acids. CDR1 is SGHTA and CDR2 is FQGNSA in the germline V gene. TCRdb independently ran MiXCR on the RT-PCR reads; one entry per CDR3 protein. Of about 500,000 distinct CDR3 sequences listed, approximately 16% are singletons. Comment on this clonotype: No antigen is known for it.

The receptor was derived from a man aged 50 to 69 who received an inactivated influenza vaccine. The genes are TRBV7-2 and TRBJ1-1; TRBD1 might be the D (5 bases). The material sequenced was CD4+ T cells sorted from PBMCs, taken around 25 months after vaccination. CDR3 nucleotide sequence: TGTGCCAGCAGCTTAGTGTCGTGGGACGGTGAAGCTTTCTTT. Its protein is CASSLVSWDGEAFF.